Listed here are 24 T cell receptor beta chains from one sample, sequenced in a study of blood T cell repertoires in COVID-19. The method was immunoSEQ multiplex PCR; TCRdb's version includes in-frame clones alone and lacks a portion of them. The repertoire includes 250,000 to 350,000 clones, 89% of them detected once, and 9.5% to 15% sits in the top ten. Sequenced material: peripheral blood. These receptors were collected from an older woman with acute or convalescent COVID-19.

This clone was found many times. The CDR3 here is CASRGRNYEQYF. The CDR3 coding sequence is TGTGCCAGCAGGGGCAGAAACTACGAGCAGTACTTC. J is TRBJ2-7 and V is TRBV7-2; D is uncertain. Germline values: CDR1 SGHTA, CDR2 FQGNSA. Between the trimmed V and J ends, which lost 6 bases and 3 bases, there was a span of 9 bases. The CDR3 has 12 residues.

DNA of the CDR3: TGTGCCAGCAGCCAGGGGACAGGTAATTCACCCCTCCACTTT. As protein: CASSQGTGNSPLHF. The chain combines TRBV4-2 with TRBJ1-6; the match to TRBD1 covers 8 bases. The CDR3 extends over 14 amino acids. Germline CDR1 and CDR2: LGHNA and YNFKEQ. The trim removed 3 bases at V and 6 bases at J, leaving 1 base unmatched.

This clone was detected only once. This chain joins TRBV9 and TRBJ1-2; the D gene is possibly TRBD1 (5 bases). The CDR3 runs 13 residues. Germline CDR1 SGDLS, CDR2 YYNGEE. Between the trimmed V and J ends, which lost 0 bases and 7 bases, there was a span of 10 bases. The CDR3 sequence is CASSVEGGAGYTF. The CDR3 DNA follows: TGTGCCAGCAGCGTAGAAGGAGGGGCTGGCTACACCTTC.

The CDR3 sequence: CASSLGTVYGYTF. The CDR3 nucleotides read TGTGCCAGCAGCTTGGGTACAGTATATGGCTACACCTTC. This chain joins TRBV5-6 and TRBJ1-2; D remains unclear. Trimming stripped 0 bases from V and 5 bases from J, with 8 bases between. Germline V CDR1 and CDR2: SGHDT, YYEEEE. The CDR3 is 13 residues long.

V usage is TRBV7-8 and J usage is TRBJ1-1, with no clear D. This CDR3 comprises 14 residues. The V gene lost 0 bases and the J gene lost 5 bases, with 10 bases spanning the gap. Germline V CDR1 and CDR2: SGHVS, FQNEAQ. The CDR3 DNA follows: TGTGCCAGCAGCTTAGCCGTCTCCGGGACTGAAGCTTTCTTT. Protein: CASSLAVSGTEAFF.

The rearrangement joins TRBV5-1 to TRBJ1-3; TRBD1 agrees at 7 bases. Unmatched junction bases numbered 12, after V lost 4 bases and J lost 5 bases. The CDR3 is 16 residues long. Germline V gives CDR1 SGHRS, CDR2 YFSETQ. The CDR3 nucleotides are TGCGCCAGCAGCCCAGAGGAGGGGGCGCGAAGAAACACCATATATTTT. Amino acids: CASSPEEGARRNTIYF.

This clone was seen more than once but under ten times. The J gene is TRBJ2-2, the V gene TRBV4-1; D might be TRBD2 (6 bases). Germline V gene lookup returns CDR1 MGHRA and CDR2 YSYEKL. The V end was cut by 3 bases, the J end by 0 bases, with 14 bases between. The CDR3 loop spans 17 amino acids. In DNA, the CDR3 is TGCGCCAGCAGCCATCCCCGGGACTCTTCGAACACCGGGGAGCTGTTTTTT. It yields the protein CASSHPRDSSNTGELFF.

V and J are TRBV5-1 and TRBJ2-1; 13 bases are shared with TRBD2. The trim removed 0 bases at V and 1 base at J, leaving 4 bases unmatched. This CDR3 spans 18 amino acids. Germline V lookup: CDR1 SGHRS, CDR2 YFSETQ. The CDR3 DNA is TGCGCCAGCAGCTTGGCACTAGCGGGGGGGCCGTCCTACAATGAGCAGTTCTTC. This encodes CASSLALAGGPSYNEQFF.

The rearrangement joins TRBV18 to TRBJ1-1, with a weak D call TRBD1 (5 bases). Germline V gene sequence: CDR1 KGHSH, CDR2 LQKENI. Trimming stripped 2 bases from V and 2 bases from J, with 18 bases between. This CDR3 is 17 amino acids long. This chain's CDR3 is CASSPKVRGMRNTEAFF. The CDR3 DNA is TGTGCCAGCTCACCAAAGGTCCGGGGGATGAGAAACACTGAAGCTTTCTTT.

This clone has a single count. J is TRBJ2-1 and V is TRBV15; 8 bases map to TRBD1. Germline loops: CDR1 LNHNV, CDR2 YYDKDF (reference sequence). Trimming removed 8 bases from V and 9 bases from J; junction bases left unmatched: 6. The CDR3 length is 12 residues. The CDR3 DNA sequence: TGTGCCACCGCCCCAGGGGGCCCTGAGCAGTTCTTC. Translation: CATAPGGPEQFF.

The V call is TRBV7-2, the J call TRBJ2-3; 7 bases match TRBD2. V was pared by 7 bases and J by 6 bases, with 13 bases of the junction left unmatched. Germline values: CDR1 SGHTA, CDR2 FQGNSA. This CDR3 is 15 amino acids long. CDR3: CASKSSASGRDTQYF. The CDR3 nucleotides are TGTGCCAGCAAGAGTTCGGCTAGCGGTAGGGATACGCAGTATTTT.

CDR3 protein: CASSAPPGRYRNTGELFF. CDR3 nucleotide sequence: TGTGCCAGCAGCGCCCCCCCCGGTCGGTATCGGAACACCGGGGAGCTGTTTTTT. V is TRBV9 and J is TRBJ2-2, with D uncertain. Germline V gene sequence: CDR1 SGDLS, CDR2 YYNGEE. The ends were cut back, 3 bases at V and 1 base at J, with 19 bases in the middle. The length of the CDR3 is 18 residues. Full variable domain (outside the CDR3, taken from reference TRBV9 and TRBJ2-2): DSGVTQTPKHLITATGQRVTLRCSPRSGDLSVYWYQQSLDQGLQFLIQYYNGEERAKGNILERFSAQQFPDLHSELNLSSLELGDSALYFCASSAPPGRYRNTGELFFGEGSRLTVL.

The J gene is TRBJ2-3, the V gene TRBV30, with D possibly being TRBD2 (5 bases). Per germline, CDR1 GTSNPN and CDR2 SVGIG (reference sequence). The length of the CDR3 is 13 residues. Trimming pared 2 bases from V and 4 bases from J, leaving 10 bases between. The DNA for the CDR3 is TGTGCCTGGAGTACCGGAGGTGCAGATACGCAGTATTTT. Amino acid sequence: CAWSTGGADTQYF.

The chain employs TRBV29-1 and TRBJ1-1; D is unresolved. Germline V CDR1 and CDR2: SQVTM, ANQGSEA. With 7 bases removed from V and 3 bases from J, the gap between germline ends came to 18 bases. The CDR3 is 14 residues long. In nucleotides, the CDR3 is TGCAGCGGACTAGGACGGAACATGGACACTGAAGCTTTCTTT. It codes for CSGLGRNMDTEAFF.

V and J are TRBV6-1 and TRBJ1-1, with a possible D match to TRBD1 (5 bases). The CDR3 is made up of 14 amino acids. Trimming shortened V by 0 bases and J by 5 bases, and 10 bases separated the two germline ends. CDR1 MNHNS and CDR2 SASEGT come from the germline V gene. The DNA for the CDR3 is TGTGCCAGCAGTGAAGCAGGACAACGGACTGAAGCTTTCTTT. This sequence encodes CASSEAGQRTEAFF.

The V and J genes are TRBV5-3 and TRBJ2-3; 8 bases map to TRBD1. TRBV5-3 counts as an open reading frame of uncertain function. The CDR3 totals 16 residues. The V and J ends lost 6 bases and 0 bases, in that order; junction bases with no gene match: 9. The chain's CDR3 is CARTLRDRPSTDTQYF. DNA of the CDR3: TGTGCCAGAACTTTGCGGGACAGGCCTAGCACAGATACGCAGTATTTT.

This chain's CDR3 is CASSDRQAGVNQPQHF. CDR3 nucleotides: TGTGCCAGCAGTGACCGACAGGCTGGTGTAAATCAGCCCCAGCATTTT. This chain connects TRBV7-2 to TRBJ1-5, with D perhaps matching TRBD1 (6 bases). Trimming took off 6 bases at V and 4 bases at J, with 19 bases between the two ends. This CDR3 is built from 16 residues. The germline V gene has CDR1 SGHTA and CDR2 FQGNSA.

The V gene is TRBV29-1, the J gene TRBJ1-3, with D perhaps matching TRBD1 (5 bases). V was clipped by 0 bases and J by 1 base, with 16 bases between them. The CDR3 loop spans 17 amino acids. Germline CDR1 is SQVTM and CDR2 is ANQGSEA. This CDR3 is CSVEESRGMRSGNTIYF. DNA of the CDR3: TGCAGCGTTGAAGAGTCAAGGGGCATGAGGTCTGGAAACACCATATATTTT.

This clone has a single count. The chain carries TRBV27 and TRBJ1-2, with TRBD1 matching over 10 bases. The CDR3 length is 16 residues. The V and J ends lost 5 bases and 9 bases, in that order; junction bases with no gene match: 15. Germline V lookup: CDR1 MNHEY, CDR2 SMNVEV (reference sequence). The CDR3 sequence: CASSKGQGFTLWSYTF. The CDR3 coding sequence is TGTGCCAGCAGTAAGGGACAGGGGTTTACCCTATGGAGCTACACCTTC.

The V call is TRBV7-2, the J call TRBJ2-5; 11 bases line up with TRBD2. CDR3 size: 16 residues. Trimming removed 4 bases from V and 7 bases from J; junction bases left unmatched: 11. Germline V gene sequence: CDR1 SGHTA, CDR2 FQGNSA. The CDR3 here is CASSSIAGGPSGTQYF. The CDR3 nucleotides read TGTGCCAGCAGCTCGATAGCGGGGGGGCCTTCCGGGACCCAGTACTTC.

Written as DNA, the CDR3 is TGTGCCAGCAGCTTTGCCCGGGACAGGGTATTAGCTAACTATGGCTACACCTTC. Its protein product is CASSFARDRVLANYGYTF. The rearrangement links TRBV7-6 to TRBJ1-2; 9 nucleotides line up with TRBD1. With 3 bases clipped from V and 0 bases from J, the junction kept 11 bases outside the gene matches. The V gene's germline CDR1 is SGHVS and CDR2 FNYEAQ. CDR3 length: 18 amino acids.

The table lists this clone with a few counts. This CDR3 is CASSLGLAGGAGELFF. The CDR3 DNA reads as TGTGCCAGCAGTTTAGGTCTAGCGGGAGGGGCCGGGGAGCTGTTTTTT. V and J are TRBV28 and TRBJ2-2, with TRBD2 matching over 12 bases. J gave up 6 bases and V 2 bases, and 4 bases lay outside the gene matches. The CDR3 totals 16 residues. The V gene's germline CDR1 is MDHEN and CDR2 SYDVKM.

V gene TRBV6-1 combines with J gene TRBJ2-3; 8 nucleotides match TRBD2. The CDR3 totals 17 residues. CDR1 MNHNS and CDR2 SASEGT come from the germline V gene. V was pared by 2 bases and J by 0 bases, with 7 bases of the junction left unmatched. CDR3 residues: CASSELGSGDSTDTQYF. The CDR3 bases are TGTGCCAGCAGTGAATTGGGTAGCGGGGATAGCACAGATACGCAGTATTTT.

The J gene is TRBJ1-5, the V gene TRBV5-5, with TRBD1 matching 7 bases. V dropped 4 bases and J dropped 3; count of bases not matched to a gene: 10. Germline lookup yields CDR1 SGHKS and CDR2 YYEKEE (reference sequence). This CDR3 is built from 16 residues. The CDR3 DNA reads as TGTGCCAGCAGCCAAAGTCCCGGGACAGACAATCAGCCCCAGCATTTT. Amino acids: CASSQSPGTDNQPQHF.